This T cell receptor (beta chain) appears in the sequencing data of a study of patients and donors after allogeneic stem cell transplantation. The CDR3 covers 14 residues. Germline-derived CDR1 and CDR2 are SGHTA and FQGTGA. V was shortened by 4 bases and J by 4 bases, with 10 bases between the two germline ends. TCRdb analysed the RT-PCR reads with MiXCR anew, one entry per CDR3 protein. Seen here are approximately 410,000 distinct CDR3 sequences, more than 15% observed once, and the top ten hold about 7%. The V call is TRBV7-3, the J call TRBJ2-2; D gene uncertain. This clonotype was obtained from a human donor who was either an allogeneic HSCT recipient or a stem cell or donor lymphocyte infusion donor (not recorded which). It is not recorded whose cells these are; they may come from a transplant donor. The specimen sequenced was blood, either unsorted or a sorted T cell fraction (not recorded which). The DNA of the CDR3 is TGTGCCAGCAGCTGGGTCGCCACCACCGGGGAGCTGTTTTTT. Translated: CASSWVATTGELFF.